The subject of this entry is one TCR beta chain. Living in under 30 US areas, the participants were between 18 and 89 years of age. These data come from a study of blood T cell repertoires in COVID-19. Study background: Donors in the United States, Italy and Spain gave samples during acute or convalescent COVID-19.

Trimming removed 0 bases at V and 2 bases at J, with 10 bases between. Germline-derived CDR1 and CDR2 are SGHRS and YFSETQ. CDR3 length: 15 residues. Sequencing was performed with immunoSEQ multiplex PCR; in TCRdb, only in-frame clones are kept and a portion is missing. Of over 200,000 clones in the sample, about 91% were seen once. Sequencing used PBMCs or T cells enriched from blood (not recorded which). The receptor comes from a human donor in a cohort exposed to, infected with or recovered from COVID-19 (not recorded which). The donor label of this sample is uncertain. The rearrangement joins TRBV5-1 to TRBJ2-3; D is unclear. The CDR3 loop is CASSLESGTTDTQYF. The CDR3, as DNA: TGCGCCAGCAGCTTGGAATCAGGTACCACAGATACGCAGTATTTT.